This TCR beta chain was recovered during a study of long-term antiretroviral therapy in people with HIV. Overall study findings and caveats: The range of CDR3 lengths in HIV repertoires proved narrower than that found in controls. Post-ART samples showed increased diversity that remained below transplant donor control levels. Dominating the repertoire at all time points were the clones that expanded before ART.

The germline V gene has CDR1 LGHNA and CDR2 YSLEER. The CDR3 spans 13 residues. With 3 bases removed from V and 5 bases from J, the gap between germline ends came to 7 bases. As concerns this clone: What it binds is unknown.

The libraries were made with immunoSEQ v3.0 at survey level. Sequencing efforts were directed toward about 40,000-50,000 T-cell genomes per sample. Clones were sequenced by immunoSEQ multiplex PCR, and TCRdb holds only the in-frame ones, with some missing. The data show tens of thousands of clones, 80% to 85% seen once. The receptor was isolated from a man aged 30-40 years with HIV. The V and J genes are TRBV4-3 and TRBJ2-2; no clear D. Source: unsorted PBMCs, taken 2.7 to 2.9 years after starting antiretroviral therapy. The CDR3 DNA is TGCGCCAGCAGCCATCGTGGTACCGGGGAGCTGTTTTTT. It codes for CASSHRGTGELFF.